Shown below are 9 T cell receptor beta chains from a single sample sequenced in a study of T cells after yellow fever vaccination. TCRdb analysed the 5' RACE reads with MiXCR anew, one entry per CDR3 protein. The sample includes tens of thousands of distinct CDR3 sequences, roughly 7.3% seen only once; the top ten take 28%. This specimen consisted of CD8+ T cells sorted from PBMCs, obtained roughly 14 days after the first yellow fever vaccination. These receptor sequences come from a man aged 18 to 30 who received the YFV17D yellow fever vaccine.

This clonotype was detected a few times. V gene TRBV20-1 combines with J gene TRBJ1-2; 12 bases map to TRBD1. The J segment lost 13 bases and the V segment lost 3 bases, leaving 12 bases of the junction unmatched. Germline CDR1 and CDR2: DFQATT and SNEGSKA (reference sequence). CDR3 length equals 14 residues. The CDR3, as DNA: TGCAGTGCTAGGGATACCGGGACAGGGGGCGCGAGCACCTTC. Amino acid sequence: CSARDTGTGGASTF.

This clonotype was recorded many times. At one of its ends the junction is not consistent with the germline gene, which may arise from a read error. CDR3 residues: CASSEGEDQPQHF. CDR3 nucleotides: TGTGCCAGCAGCGAAGGGGAGGATCAGCCCCAGCATTTT. This rearrangement joins TRBV6-1 to TRBJ1-5, with a weak D call TRBD1 (5 bases). The germline gives CDR1 MNHNS, CDR2 SASEGT. The length of the CDR3 is 13 residues.

This clonotype was detected ten times or more. This sequence joins TRBV27 and TRBJ2-1; 9 bases map to TRBD2. Germline loops: CDR1 MNHEY, CDR2 SMNVEV (reference sequence). The CDR3 length is 13 residues. The trim removed 6 bases at V and 10 bases at J, leaving 7 bases unmatched. CDR3 sequence (DNA): TGTGCCAGCAGCGGCGGGGGGGCGTACGAGCAGTTCTTC. It encodes CASSGGGAYEQFF.

This clonotype was seen at least ten times. The chain recombines TRBV19 with TRBJ2-7; 7 bases map to TRBD1. This CDR3 is built from 15 residues. After removal of 4 bases from V and 0 bases from J, the junction contained 6 bases not matched to a gene. The germline CDR1 and CDR2 sequences are LNHDA and SQIVND (reference sequence). The CDR3 loop reads CASSNRDSASYEQYF. The DNA of the CDR3 is TGTGCCAGTAGTAACCGGGACAGTGCCTCCTACGAGCAGTACTTC. Together with reference TRBV19 and TRBJ2-7, the CDR3 gives the full variable domain: DGGITQSPKYLFRKEGQNVTLSCEQNLNHDAMYWYRQDPGQGLRLIYYSQIVNDFQKGDIAEGYSVSREKKESFPLTVTSAQKNPTAFYLCASSNRDSASYEQYFGPGTRLTVT.

The rearrangement joins TRBV7-7 to TRBJ2-5; TRBD1 aligns across 7 bases. This CDR3 is 15 amino acids long. Unmatched junction bases numbered 11, after V lost 5 bases and J lost 5 bases. In germline, CDR1 is SSHAT, CDR2 FNYEAQ (reference sequence). This CDR3 reads CASSPPDREFETQYF. CDR3 DNA: TGTGCCAGCAGCCCACCCGACAGGGAGTTTGAGACCCAGTACTTC.

At least ten counts were recorded for this clonotype. This chain connects TRBV11-3 to TRBJ2-1; the D call may be TRBD1 or TRBD2 (5 bases each). The CDR3 contains 14 residues. V was shortened by 4 bases and J by 5 bases, with 12 bases between the two germline ends. Germline V lookup: CDR1 SGHNT, CDR2 YENEEA. CDR3 nucleotides: TGTGCCAGCAGCTCTCGGGACGAAAACAATGAGCAGTTCTTC. Its protein product is CASSSRDENNEQFF.

This clonotype was seen many times. V is TRBV27 and J is TRBJ2-7; 8 bases line up with TRBD1. V shed 4 bases, J shed 4 bases, and the junction held 3 bases outside the gene matches. Looked up from germline, CDR1 is MNHEY and CDR2 is SMNVEV (reference sequence). The CDR3 runs to 13 residues. DNA of the CDR3: TGTGCCAGCAGTTATAACAGGGGGTACGAGCAGTACGTC. This sequence encodes CASSYNRGYEQYV.

This clonotype appeared a few times. The chain employs TRBV5-1 and TRBJ2-1; weak D call: TRBD2 (6 bases). Trimming shortened V by 0 bases and J by 8 bases, and 18 bases separated the two germline ends. The germline CDR1 and CDR2 sequences are SGHRS and YFSETQ. There are 16 residues in the CDR3. The CDR3 DNA reads TGCGCCAGCAGCTTGGTCTGGGGAGGAGGTTCCGATGAGCAGTTCTTC. Its translation is CASSLVWGGGSDEQFF.

This clonotype has at least ten counts. The V call is TRBV6-5, the J call TRBJ1-1; 8 nucleotides match TRBD1. CDR3 size: 13 residues. Germline CDR1 reads MNHEY; CDR2 reads SVGAGI. Losses at the gene ends were 3 bases for V and 7 bases for J; bases not matched to a gene: 4. CDR3 DNA: TGTGCCAGCAGTTATGCCGGGACAGGTGAAGCTTTCTTT. Translated: CASSYAGTGEAFF.